The 25 T cell receptor beta chains in this list originate from one sample, sequenced in a study of neurological immune-mediated disorders (dated by TCRdb to between 2018 and 2021). The method was 5' RACE. The run used an Illumina HiSeq 2500. The public reads were run again by TCRdb, first through fastp at Q25 and then through MiXCR, and only productive beta chains were kept. Identical CDR3 protein sequences are pooled into one entry, listed with their most common genes and DNA. The sample profile shows some 29,000 distinct CDR3 sequences; 6.6% of them were found once. 9% of the sample rests with the top ten. The specimen sequenced was PBMCs. The source is a woman in her 50s in good health.

This clonotype was recorded many times. Written as DNA, the CDR3 is TGCGCCAGCAGCCCGGGACAGGGAGGGACAGATACGCAGTATTTT. Encoded protein: CASSPGQGGTDTQYF. The genes are TRBV5-1 and TRBJ2-3, with 9 bases identical to TRBD1. J was trimmed by 3 bases and V by 4 bases; bases with no gene match: 6. Germline assignment: CDR1 SGHRS and CDR2 YFSETQ. The CDR3 totals 15 residues.

This clonotype appeared many times. The J gene is TRBJ2-2, the V gene TRBV29-1; 9 nucleotides line up with TRBD1. The J segment lost 4 bases and the V segment lost 6 bases, leaving 9 bases of the junction unmatched. In germline, CDR1 is SQVTM, CDR2 ANQGSEA. CDR3 length equals 15 residues. The CDR3 reads CSVLQGAQGTGELFF. For the CDR3, the DNA is TGCAGCGTACTACAGGGGGCCCAAGGCACCGGGGAGCTGTTTTTT.

The CDR3 loop reads CASSQDGARNTEAFF. As DNA, the CDR3 is TGCGCCAGCAGCCAAGACGGGGCCCGGAACACTGAAGCTTTCTTT. The J gene is TRBJ1-1, the V gene TRBV4-3; a weak D match, TRBD1 (5 bases). The CDR3 is made up of 15 amino acids. Germline CDR1 is LGHNA and CDR2 is YSLEER. Trimming left V 0 bases short and J 1 base short, with 9 bases between.

This clonotype has a count of ten or more. The rearrangement uses TRBV6-6 and TRBJ1-6; weak D call: TRBD1 (5 bases). V shed 8 bases and J shed 4 bases, with 15 bases lying between them. The CDR3 has 15 residues. Germline assignment: CDR1 MNHNY and CDR2 SVGAGI (reference sequence). CDR3 bases: TGTGCCAGCGCAGGCGGGGGTACTTATAATTCACCCCTCCACTTT. It encodes CASAGGGTYNSPLHF.

This clonotype was seen repeatedly, ten times or more. Being one base from a much bigger clone, this may be a read error. This rearrangement joins TRBV7-2 to TRBJ2-2, with D hard to call. Germline V gene lookup returns CDR1 SGHTA and CDR2 FQGNSA. The CDR3 has 15 amino acids. CDR3 loop: CVSSSPWPNTGELFF. CDR3 in DNA: TGTGTCAGCAGCTCCCCCTGGCCGAACACCGGGGAGCTGTTTTTT.

In this sample, this clonotype turned up many times. This sequence joins TRBV7-2 and TRBJ2-7; perhaps TRBD1 as D (5 bases). The CDR3 totals 15 residues. The V and J ends lost 0 bases and 3 bases respectively, with 12 bases between them. The V gene's germline CDR1 is SGHTA and CDR2 FQGNSA. CDR3 coding DNA: TGTGCCAGCAGCTTAGCGCACGGACACATCTACGAGCAGTACTTC. Protein sequence: CASSLAHGHIYEQYF.

There are many counts of this clonotype. This chain uses TRBV4-2 with TRBJ2-3; D might be TRBD1 or TRBD2, each matching 5 bases. V lost 0 bases and J lost 0, with 22 bases in between. The CDR3 is 20 residues long. CDR1 and CDR2 (germline): LGHNA, YNFKEQ. The CDR3 DNA reads as TGTGCCAGCAGCCAAGATCTTAGAGGGGCCAGCCCCCTAAGCACAGATACGCAGTATTTT. Translated, it gives CASSQDLRGASPLSTDTQYF.

This clonotype was seen at least ten times. This sequence joins TRBV28 and TRBJ2-3; D remains unclear. Germline lookup yields CDR1 MDHEN and CDR2 SYDVKM. This CDR3 contains 15 residues. V was clipped by 3 bases and J by 0 bases, with 10 bases between them. CDR3 bases: TGTGCCAGCAGTTTTCTTGGGGATAGCACAGATACGCAGTATTTT. It yields the protein CASSFLGDSTDTQYF.

This chain links TRBV7-2 with TRBJ1-2, with D perhaps matching TRBD1 (5 bases). Germline V gene sequence: CDR1 SGHTA, CDR2 FQGNSA. Trimming took 3 bases from V and 5 from J, leaving 10 bases between them. The CDR3 sequence is 13 residues long. The CDR3 region is CASSFGGVYGYTF. The CDR3, as DNA: TGTGCCAGCAGCTTCGGAGGGGTGTATGGCTACACCTTC.

This clonotype was counted ten times or more. An end of the junction does not agree with germline; a read error may underlie this. This chain joins TRBV10-2 and TRBJ2-1; perhaps TRBD2 as D (5 bases). The CDR3 runs 11 residues. The germline gives CDR1 WSHSY, CDR2 SAAADI. The CDR3 loop reads CASSDERLWVF. CDR3 bases: TGCGCCAGCAGTGATGAGCGGCTGTGGGTCTTC.

This clonotype appeared many times. V and J are TRBV14 and TRBJ2-5, with 8 bases that match TRBD1. This CDR3 is 16 amino acids long. CDR1 is SGHDN and CDR2 is FVKESK in the germline V gene. The V and J ends lost 2 bases and 4 bases, in that order; junction bases with no gene match: 9. The CDR3 loop is CASSQLPGQGTETQYF. DNA for the CDR3: TGTGCCAGCAGCCAACTCCCTGGACAGGGAACAGAGACCCAGTACTTC.

This clonotype was seen repeatedly, ten times or more. The chain uses TRBV7-3 and TRBJ2-3; D remains ambiguous. Between the trimmed V and J ends, which lost 5 bases and 1 base, there was a span of 7 bases. This CDR3 is 13 amino acids long. Germline loops: CDR1 SGHTA, CDR2 FQGTGA. The CDR3 loop is CASSPLGTDTQYF. CDR3 nucleotides: TGTGCCAGCAGCCCTTTGGGCACAGATACGCAGTATTTT.

Many counts were recorded for this clonotype. The J gene is TRBJ1-1, the V gene TRBV4-3; weak D call: TRBD1 (6 bases). Trimming left V 2 bases short and J 5 bases short, with 9 bases between. Germline V gene data show CDR1 as LGHNA and CDR2 as YSLEER. This CDR3 has 13 residues. The DNA of the CDR3 is TGCGCCAGCAGCCAAATACAGGGAACTGAAGCTTTCTTT. Protein: CASSQIQGTEAFF.

The table lists this clonotype with many counts. This chain uses TRBV27 with TRBJ2-7; no definite D call. CDR3 size: 15 residues. Trimming stripped 5 bases from V and 7 bases from J, with 21 bases between. Germline-derived CDR1 and CDR2 are MNHEY and SMNVEV (reference sequence). The CDR3 reads CASSTTSRNLGEQYF. DNA of the CDR3: TGTGCCAGCAGTACGACCTCCCGAAACCTGGGGGAGCAGTACTTC.

By its share, this clonotype is medium-sized. The chain combines TRBV5-1 with TRBJ2-3; D could derive from TRBD1 or TRBD2 (5 bases each). The CDR3 is 14 amino acids. The V gene lost 2 bases and the J gene lost 2 bases, with 9 bases spanning the gap. CDR1 SGHRS and CDR2 YFSETQ come from the germline V gene. CDR3 coding DNA: TGCGCCAGCAGCTTTGGGGGAGTCACAGATACGCAGTATTTT. Translating it yields CASSFGGVTDTQYF. Drawing the rest from reference TRBV5-1 and TRBJ2-3, the complete variable domain is KAGVTQTPRYLIKTRGQQVTLSCSPISGHRSVSWYQQTPGQGLQFLFEYFSETQRNKGNFPGRFSGRQFSNSRSEMNVSTLELGDSALYLCASSFGGVTDTQYFGPGTRLTVL.

Many counts were recorded for this clonotype. One base away lies a much larger clone, so this may be a sequencing read error. The chain joins TRBV5-5 to TRBJ1-2; tentatively, D is TRBD1 (5 bases). The CDR3 is made up of 15 amino acids. Germline V lookup: CDR1 SGHKS, CDR2 YYEKEE (reference sequence). The CDR3: CVSSWDAIRTYGYTF. The DNA for the CDR3 is TGTGTCAGCAGCTGGGACGCGATTAGAACTTATGGCTACACCTTC.

This clonotype was recorded many times. The chain links TRBV5-1 to TRBJ1-5; D is unresolved. Germline V CDR1 and CDR2: SGHRS, YFSETQ. With 9 bases removed from V and 0 bases from J, the gap between germline ends came to 13 bases. This CDR3 has 14 amino acids. The DNA for the CDR3 is TGCGCCAAAGGACGGCATTATAGCAATCAGCCCCAGCATTTT. Translated: CAKGRHYSNQPQHF.

This clonotype was detected ten times or more. The J gene is TRBJ1-2, the V gene TRBV20-1; 7 bases match TRBD1. The CDR3 is 13 amino acids. V gave up 4 bases and J gave up 3 bases; unmatched junction bases: 5. The germline V gene encodes CDR1 DFQATT and CDR2 SNEGSKA (reference sequence). DNA for the CDR3: TGCAGTGCTAAGGGGACAGCAGACTATGGCTACACCTTC. Its translation is CSAKGTADYGYTF.

This clonotype was seen ten or more times. The V and J genes are TRBV2 and TRBJ2-1; D is possibly TRBD2 (5 bases). The CDR3 is 16 residues long. V was shortened by 6 bases and J by 0 bases, with 15 bases between the two germline ends. The germline CDR1 and CDR2 sequences are SNHLY and FYNNEI. Here the CDR3 reads CASRPKGRDSYNEQFF. The CDR3 DNA follows: TGTGCCAGCAGGCCTAAGGGTCGGGACTCCTACAATGAGCAGTTCTTC.

In this sample, this clonotype turned up many times. The chain joins TRBV6-1 to TRBJ2-3; D gene uncertain. From germline, CDR1 is MNHNS and CDR2 SASEGT. The CDR3 has 13 amino acids. The V and J ends lost 4 bases and 1 base respectively, with 6 bases between them. Here the CDR3 DNA reads TGTGCCAGCAGTGTAACCCGCACAGATACGCAGTATTTT. Its translation is CASSVTRTDTQYF.

This clonotype was counted ten times or more. The chain is built from TRBV12-3 or TRBV12-4 and TRBJ1-1; D is ambiguous. The CDR3 totals 14 residues. The V and J ends lost 3 bases and 4 bases respectively, with 12 bases between them. DNA for the CDR3: TGTGCCAGCAGTTTCAGTAGTGGTGTCACTGAAGCTTTCTTT. Encoded protein: CASSFSSGVTEAFF.

By its share, this clonotype is medium-sized. This rearrangement joins TRBV7-9 to TRBJ2-3, with 8 bases that match TRBD2. Germline V lookup: CDR1 SEHNR, CDR2 FQNEAQ (reference sequence). V shed 8 bases and J 4 bases; nucleotides not matched to a gene: 8. This CDR3 spans 14 amino acids. The CDR3 spells CASRSGTRADTQYF. The DNA of the CDR3 is TGTGCCAGCCGGTCCGGGACTAGAGCAGATACGCAGTATTTT.

This clonotype is judged medium-sized. The chain combines TRBV7-2 with TRBJ2-7; tentatively, D is TRBD2 (6 bases). The CDR3 is 15 residues long. V gave up 5 bases and J gave up 6 bases, with 20 bases separating them. In germline, CDR1 is SGHTA, CDR2 FQGNSA. CDR3 DNA sequence: TGTGCCAGCAGCCCCTTACGGGAGCAAGTGGGCGAGCAGTACTTC. This translates into CASSPLREQVGEQYF. Supplemented by reference TRBV7-2 and TRBJ2-7, the full variable domain reads GAGVSQSPSNKVTEKGKDVELRCDPISGHTALYWYRQSLGQGLEFLIYFQGNSAPDKSGLPSDRFSAERTGGSVSTLTIQRTQQEDSAVYLCASSPLREQVGEQYFGPGTRLTVT.

In its sample, this clonotype was seen many times. The gene calls are TRBV2 and TRBJ2-7; tentatively, D is TRBD2 (5 bases). Germline V gives CDR1 SNHLY, CDR2 FYNNEI. The CDR3 has 13 residues. V lost 7 bases, J lost 2 bases, and 12 bases lay in between. The CDR3 is CASTREPPYEQYF. CDR3 nucleotides: TGTGCCAGCACGAGGGAGCCTCCCTACGAGCAGTACTTC. The variable domain in full, with the rest retrieved from reference TRBV2 and TRBJ2-7, is EPEVTQTPSHQVTQMGQEVILRCVPISNHLYFYWYRQILGQKVEFLVSFYNNEISEKSEIFDDQFSVERPDGSNFTLKIRSTKLEDSAMYFCASTREPPYEQYFGPGTRLTVT.

This clonotype was seen ten or more times. The chain couples TRBV20-1 to TRBJ1-4; TRBD1 matches at 9 bases. J was trimmed by 7 bases and V by 3 bases; bases with no gene match: 6. Germline CDR1 DFQATT, CDR2 SNEGSKA (reference sequence). The CDR3 runs 14 residues. CDR3 protein: CSASRGQGGEKLFF. CDR3 coding DNA: TGCAGTGCTAGTAGGGGACAGGGAGGTGAAAAACTGTTTTTT.